Sequencing of this T cell receptor beta chain was carried out in a study of T-cell reconstitution after alpha-beta-depleted transplantation in children. Preparing the TCRbeta library involved the use of unique molecular identifiers. TCRdb ran MiXCR on the PCR reads and lists one entry per CDR3 protein. The sample yields a few hundred thousand distinct CDR3 sequences, 10% seen once. Germline V gene lookup returns CDR1 MNHEY and CDR2 SMNVEV (reference sequence). V was cut by 7 bases and J by 7 bases, with 17 bases left in between. The CDR3 spans 15 residues. The chain carries TRBV27 and TRBJ1-6; tentatively, D is TRBD1 (5 bases). This sequence was found in a human donor who donated a stem cell graft to a child with acute lymphoblastic leukemia. Specimen: PBMCs from the stem cell graft donor, collected from the stem cell graft. CDR3 loop: CASTESVQDNSPLHF. CDR3 DNA: TGTGCCAGCACCGAATCGGTACAGGACAATTCACCCCTCCACTTT.